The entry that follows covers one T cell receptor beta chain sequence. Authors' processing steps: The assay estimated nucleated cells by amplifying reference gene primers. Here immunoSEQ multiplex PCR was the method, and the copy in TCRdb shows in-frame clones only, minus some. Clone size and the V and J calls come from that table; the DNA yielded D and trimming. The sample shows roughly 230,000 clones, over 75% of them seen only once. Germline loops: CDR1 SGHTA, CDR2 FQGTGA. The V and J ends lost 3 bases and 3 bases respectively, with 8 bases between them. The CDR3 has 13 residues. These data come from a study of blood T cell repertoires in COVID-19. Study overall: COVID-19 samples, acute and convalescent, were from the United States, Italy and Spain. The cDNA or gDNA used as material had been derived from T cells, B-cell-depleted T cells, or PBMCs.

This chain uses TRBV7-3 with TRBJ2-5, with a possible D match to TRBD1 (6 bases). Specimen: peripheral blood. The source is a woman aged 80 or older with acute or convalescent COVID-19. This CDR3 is CASSFAGEETQYF. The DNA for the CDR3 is TGTGCCAGCAGCTTTGCAGGGGAAGAGACCCAGTACTTC.